The 32 T cell receptor beta chains below all came from one sample that was sequenced in a study of T cell changes during pregnancy in multiple sclerosis. Assay: immunoSEQ multiplex PCR; the TCRdb copy retains only in-frame clones and omits some. The sample has approximately 88,000 clones, around 94% seen once. The source was peripheral blood, collected in the third trimester of pregnancy. All receptors derive from a female donor with multiple sclerosis, enrolled in a pregnancy study.

V and J are TRBV28 and TRBJ2-5; 11 bases match TRBD1. The CDR3 totals 14 residues. The ends lost 5 bases at V and 5 bases at J; junction bases unmatched: 4. Germline V gene data show CDR1 as MDHEN and CDR2 as SYDVKM. CDR3 sequence: CASSEDRGQETQYF. Written as DNA, the CDR3 is TGTGCCAGCAGTGAGGACAGGGGGCAGGAGACCCAGTACTTC.

This clone showed up just once. The V and J genes are TRBV19 and TRBJ1-3, with D perhaps TRBD1 (6 bases). This CDR3 spans 15 amino acids. CDR1 and CDR2 from the germline V gene are LNHDA and SQIVND (reference sequence). V lost 7 bases to trimming and J lost 2 bases, with 15 bases between them. CDR3 sequence: CASTQVGGPGNTIYF. The DNA of the CDR3 is TGTGCCAGTACCCAGGTCGGGGGGCCTGGAAACACCATATATTTT.

This sequence joins TRBV5-1 and TRBJ2-1, with D possibly being TRBD2 (6 bases). Per the germline V gene, CDR1 is SGHRS and CDR2 is YFSETQ. The CDR3 length is 16 residues. The V gene lost 0 bases and the J gene lost 2 bases, with 12 bases spanning the gap. CDR3 in DNA: TGCGCCAGCAGCTTGGGAACGGGAGCGGCCTACAATGAGCAGTTCTTC. This translates into CASSLGTGAAYNEQFF.

V and J are TRBV7-9 and TRBJ2-1; 8 bases agree with TRBD1. Germline V gene sequence: CDR1 SEHNR, CDR2 FQNEAQ (reference sequence). The V and J ends lost 6 bases and 2 bases, in that order; junction bases with no gene match: 6. The CDR3 is 15 amino acids. CDR3 DNA sequence: TGTGCCAGCAGTCTGGGACAGGTTACCTACAATGAGCAGTTCTTC. Residues: CASSLGQVTYNEQFF.

This chain uses TRBV5-5 with TRBJ1-4, with no clear D. The CDR3 sequence is 13 residues long. CDR1 SGHKS and CDR2 YYEKEE come from the germline V gene (reference sequence). Trimming left V 4 bases short and J 7 bases short, with 11 bases between. CDR3 nucleotides: TGTGCCAGCAGCCTTCTGGCGGGTGAAAAACTGTTTTTT. As protein: CASSLLAGEKLFF.

The chain recombines TRBV10-3 with TRBJ1-1; D call uncertain. The CDR3 runs 12 residues. V lost 11 bases and J lost 1, with 11 bases in between. Germline CDR1 ENHRY, CDR2 SYGVKD. DNA of the CDR3: TGTGCCTCAACAGCTACGAACACTGAAGCTTTCTTT. Encoded protein: CASTATNTEAFF.

The chain joins TRBV5-1 to TRBJ1-1; D is uncertain. Germline CDR1 SGHRS, CDR2 YFSETQ. The CDR3 is 12 amino acids. Trimming stripped 2 bases from V and 5 bases from J, with 7 bases between. The CDR3 bases are TGCGCCAGCAGCTTCGGAGGGACTGAAGCTTTCTTT. This gives the protein CASSFGGTEAFF. Using reference TRBV5-1 and TRBJ1-1 for the parts outside the CDR3, the full variable domain is KAGVTQTPRYLIKTRGQQVTLSCSPISGHRSVSWYQQTPGQGLQFLFEYFSETQRNKGNFPGRFSGRQFSNSRSEMNVSTLELGDSALYLCASSFGGTEAFFGQGTRLTVV.

J is TRBJ2-7 and V is TRBV28; D is perhaps TRBD2 (6 bases). V lost 6 bases to trimming and J lost 1 base, with 13 bases between them. This CDR3 region has 14 residues. The V gene's germline CDR1 is MDHEN and CDR2 SYDVKM. CDR3 sequence: CASSVSGLSYEQYF. The CDR3 DNA reads TGTGCCAGCAGCGTCAGCGGGCTATCCTACGAGCAGTACTTC.

This clone was recorded only once. This chain links TRBV7-2 with TRBJ1-1, with D unclear. Trimming stripped 2 bases from V and 6 bases from J, with 16 bases between. The germline gives CDR1 SGHTA, CDR2 FQGNSA. The CDR3 runs 15 residues. CDR3 loop: CASSLQVPIGAEAFF. The CDR3 DNA reads TGTGCCAGCAGCTTACAGGTTCCCATCGGCGCTGAAGCTTTCTTT.

The V and J genes are TRBV7-6 and TRBJ2-2, with D perhaps matching TRBD2 (6 bases). V lost 5 bases to trimming and J lost 2 bases, with 12 bases between them. CDR3 size: 15 residues. Germline-derived CDR1 and CDR2 are SGHVS and FNYEAQ. DNA of the CDR3: TGTGCCAGCAGCACCTTTAGCGGTAACACCGGGGAGCTGTTTTTT. Translated, it gives CASSTFSGNTGELFF.

This clone was seen once. This chain's CDR3 is CASSDGQGHHEQYF. DNA for the CDR3: TGTGCCAGCAGTGATGGGCAGGGCCACCACGAGCAGTACTTC. J is TRBJ2-7 and V is TRBV6-1; D is perhaps TRBD1 (5 bases). The V and J ends lost 3 bases and 5 bases respectively, with 14 bases between them. CDR3 length: 14 residues. Germline V gives CDR1 MNHNS, CDR2 SASEGT.

This chain joins TRBV28 and TRBJ1-1, with a possible D match to TRBD1 (5 bases). Trimming removed 5 bases at V and 6 bases at J, with 13 bases between. This CDR3 comprises 13 residues. CDR1 MDHEN and CDR2 SYDVKM come from the germline V gene. The CDR3 region has the DNA TGTGCCAGCAGTGCTCCCTCGGGGGCTGAAGCTTTCTTT. Its protein is CASSAPSGAEAFF.

This chain uses TRBV14 with TRBJ2-1, with a tentative D call TRBD1 (6 bases). The CDR3 consists of 13 residues. CDR1 and CDR2 (germline): SGHDN, FVKESK. V dropped 3 bases and J dropped 8 bases, with 11 bases sitting between them. CDR3 sequence: CASSQYRVYEQFF. As DNA, the CDR3 is TGTGCCAGCAGCCAGTACAGGGTTTATGAGCAGTTCTTC.

The gene calls are TRBV6-1 and TRBJ1-2; D remains ambiguous. CDR3 length equals 13 residues. V gave up 8 bases and J gave up 3 bases, with 13 bases separating them. CDR1 and CDR2 (germline): MNHNS, SASEGT. CDR3: CASFALRDYGYTF. CDR3 nucleotides: TGTGCCAGCTTTGCCCTTCGGGACTATGGCTACACCTTC.

The chain couples TRBV5-6 to TRBJ2-2; D is perhaps TRBD2 (6 bases). The germline V gene has CDR1 SGHDT and CDR2 YYEEEE. Trimming shortened V by 1 base and J by 5 bases, and 12 bases separated the two germline ends. The CDR3 runs to 15 residues. This CDR3 is CASSLSGVVTGELFF. The CDR3 DNA reads as TGTGCCAGCAGCTTGTCGGGGGTTGTGACCGGGGAGCTGTTTTTT.

The chain joins TRBV30 to TRBJ2-7, with TRBD1 identical over 9 bases. V was pared by 5 bases and J by 0 bases, with 2 bases of the junction left unmatched. The CDR3 is 13 residues long. Per germline, CDR1 GTSNPN and CDR2 SVGIG (reference sequence). CDR3 region: CAWATGGSYEQYF. DNA for the CDR3: TGTGCCTGGGCGACAGGGGGCTCCTACGAGCAGTACTTC. The variable domain in full, completed from reference TRBV30 and TRBJ2-7, reads SQTIHQWPATLVQPVGSPLSLECTVEGTSNPNLYWYRQAAGRGLQLLFYSVGIGQISSEVPQNLSASRPQDRQFILSSKKLLLSDSGFYLCAWATGGSYEQYFGPGTRLTVT.

The chain recombines TRBV28 with TRBJ2-7; 7 bases agree with TRBD1. Germline values: CDR1 MDHEN, CDR2 SYDVKM. Trimming took 5 bases from V and 2 from J; bases not matched to a gene: 6. CDR3 length equals 14 residues. The CDR3 DNA reads TGTGCCAGCAGTCCAGAACAGGGGCCCTACGAGCAGTACTTC. Its translation is CASSPEQGPYEQYF.

The chain is built from TRBV7-9 and TRBJ1-1; TRBD1 is a possible D gene (5 bases). The germline V gene has CDR1 SEHNR and CDR2 FQNEAQ (reference sequence). The V end lost 4 bases, the J end lost 3 bases, and 12 bases lay between the germline ends. The CDR3 length is 14 residues. CDR3 sequence reads: CASSSFPGDTEAFF. DNA for the CDR3: TGTGCCAGCAGCTCTTTTCCGGGGGACACTGAAGCTTTCTTT.

The V and J genes are TRBV5-5 and TRBJ1-5; possibly TRBD1 for D (6 bases). The germline CDR1 and CDR2 sequences are SGHKS and YYEKEE (reference sequence). This CDR3 contains 16 residues. Trimming shortened V by 2 bases and J by 9 bases, and 21 bases separated the two germline ends. CDR3 region: CASSFLSGGPSGPQHF. Written as DNA, the CDR3 is TGTGCCAGCAGCTTCCTGAGCGGGGGCCCATCAGGGCCCCAGCATTTT.

J is TRBJ2-7 and V is TRBV7-9; D perhaps matches TRBD1 (6 bases). The CDR3 is 15 residues long. CDR1 is SEHNR, CDR2 FQNEAQ, per germline (reference sequence). V was pared by 10 bases and J by 2 bases, with 21 bases between. The CDR3, as DNA: TGTGCCAACAAGCCCCAACCGGGACAAGCCTACGAGCAGTACTTC. Its translation is CANKPQPGQAYEQYF. Based on the CDR3 plus reference TRBV7-9 and TRBJ2-7, the full variable domain is DTGVSQNPRHKITKRGQNVTFRCDPISEHNRLYWYRQTLGQGPEFLTYFQNEAQLEKSRLLSDRFSAERPKGSFSTLEIQRTEQGDSAMYLCANKPQPGQAYEQYFGPGTRLTVT.

This chain joins TRBV27 and TRBJ2-7; D may be TRBD2 (6 bases). In germline, CDR1 is MNHEY, CDR2 SMNVEV (reference sequence). The V and J ends lost 8 bases and 3 bases respectively, with 11 bases between them. The CDR3 loop spans 12 amino acids. DNA for the CDR3: TGTGCCAGCGGGGGGTCTTTCTACGAGCAGTACTTC. Protein product: CASGGSFYEQYF.

V is TRBV11-2 and J is TRBJ2-2; 8 bases line up with TRBD2. The J segment lost 4 bases and the V segment lost 5 bases, leaving 3 bases of the junction unmatched. This CDR3 region has 14 residues. Germline V gene data show CDR1 as SGHAT and CDR2 as FQNNGV. The CDR3 spells CASSLLAGTGELFF. CDR3 bases: TGTGCCAGCAGCCTCCTAGCGGGCACCGGGGAGCTGTTTTTT. Full variable domain (missing parts from reference TRBV11-2 and TRBJ2-2): EAGVAQSPRYKIIEKRQSVAFWCNPISGHATLYWYQQILGQGPKLLIQFQNNGVVDDSQLPKDRFSAERLKGVDSTLKIQPAKLEDSAVYLCASSLLAGTGELFFGEGSRLTVL.

The chain couples TRBV5-6 to TRBJ2-5, with D perhaps TRBD2 (5 bases). Germline CDR1 and CDR2: SGHDT and YYEEEE. The CDR3 runs 14 residues. Trimming stripped 3 bases from V and 5 bases from J, with 14 bases between. The CDR3 region is CASSSTGREETQYF. CDR3 DNA: TGTGCCAGCAGCTCCACGGGTAGGGAGGAGACCCAGTACTTC.

The chain is built from TRBV27 and TRBJ2-1; 9 positions agree with TRBD2. Losses at the gene ends were 7 bases for V and 4 bases for J; bases not matched to a gene: 5. Germline CDR1 reads MNHEY; CDR2 reads SMNVEV (reference sequence). The length of the CDR3 is 14 residues. The CDR3 region has the DNA TGTGCCAGCACTGGCCTAGCGGGATACAATGAGCAGTTCTTC. This gives the protein CASTGLAGYNEQFF.

The genes are TRBV6-5 and TRBJ2-7, with TRBD1 matching 7 bases. Per germline, CDR1 MNHEY and CDR2 SVGAGI. The V and J ends lost 5 bases and 5 bases, in that order; junction bases with no gene match: 9. The CDR3 totals 14 residues. The DNA of the CDR3 is TGTGCCAGCAGTCCGGTGACAGGGCACCACGAGCAGTACTTC. Its protein product is CASSPVTGHHEQYF.

This chain links TRBV19 with TRBJ1-4, with TRBD1 matching 9 bases. CDR3 size: 14 residues. Germline CDR1 is LNHDA and CDR2 is SQIVND (reference sequence). The V and J ends lost 7 bases and 7 bases, in that order; junction bases with no gene match: 7. The CDR3 spells CASKRNRGREKLFF. CDR3 DNA: TGTGCCAGTAAGAGGAACAGGGGGCGTGAAAAACTGTTTTTT.

The rearrangement uses TRBV7-9 and TRBJ2-1; 8 bases map to TRBD2. Germline CDR1 reads SEHNR; CDR2 reads FQNEAQ (reference sequence). V shed 2 bases and J 6 bases; nucleotides not matched to a gene: 15. The CDR3 runs 18 residues. CDR3 coding DNA: TGTGCCAGCAGCTTATCCGCCTGGGGAGCGGGAGTAGTCAATGAGCAGTTCTTC. This encodes CASSLSAWGAGVVNEQFF.

Turning to this clone: The same CDR3 also results from other DNA sequences found in this sample. The V gene is TRBV4-1, the J gene TRBJ1-1; D may be TRBD1 (5 bases). Germline V gives CDR1 MGHRA, CDR2 YSYEKL. V was trimmed by 1 base and J by 0 bases, leaving 6 bases between them. The CDR3 length is 14 residues. CDR3 amino acids: CASSQVGVNTEAFF. The DNA of the CDR3 is TGCGCCAGCAGCCAAGTAGGGGTGAACACTGAAGCTTTCTTT.

Here the CDR3 reads CASSRTGVTAFF. CDR3 sequence (DNA): TGTGCCAGCAGCCGGACAGGGGTTACGGCTTTCTTT. The chain employs TRBV28 and TRBJ1-1, with 9 bases identical to TRBD1. Germline V CDR1 and CDR2: MDHEN, SYDVKM. Germline trimming cut 6 bases from V and 11 bases from J; bases unmatched to any gene: 7. The CDR3 is 12 amino acids.

The genes are TRBV4-1 and TRBJ2-7; 7 nucleotides align to TRBD2. The germline gives CDR1 MGHRA, CDR2 YSYEKL. This CDR3 has 16 amino acids. Germline trimming cut 0 bases from V and 3 bases from J; bases unmatched to any gene: 8. CDR3: CASSQDGVGLYYEQYF. The CDR3 DNA sequence: TGCGCCAGCAGCCAAGATGGGGTGGGACTATACTACGAGCAGTACTTC.

This clone appeared a few times. V usage is TRBV18 and J usage is TRBJ1-5; a possible D gene is TRBD1 (6 bases). This CDR3 is 15 amino acids long. V lost 6 bases, J lost 0 bases, and 12 bases lay in between. CDR1 KGHSH and CDR2 LQKENI come from the germline V gene. The CDR3 region is CASSLDRFSNQPQHF. The DNA of the CDR3 is TGTGCCAGCTCCCTTGACAGGTTTAGCAATCAGCCCCAGCATTTT.

This chain joins TRBV19 and TRBJ1-5, with 9 bases that match TRBD1. The V and J ends lost 7 bases and 2 bases, in that order; junction bases with no gene match: 15. Germline assignment: CDR1 LNHDA and CDR2 SQIVND (reference sequence). This CDR3 contains 18 residues. This chain's CDR3 is CASIPVPGQGGGNQPQHF. CDR3 DNA: TGTGCCAGTATCCCTGTCCCGGGACAGGGTGGAGGCAATCAGCCCCAGCATTTT. The entire variable domain, with the rest obtained from reference TRBV19 and TRBJ1-5, is as follows: DGGITQSPKYLFRKEGQNVTLSCEQNLNHDAMYWYRQDPGQGLRLIYYSQIVNDFQKGDIAEGYSVSREKKESFPLTVTSAQKNPTAFYLCASIPVPGQGGGNQPQHFGDGTRLSIL.